These 12 T cell receptor beta chains were all obtained from the same sample, sequenced in a study of blood T cell repertoires in COVID-19. TCRdb's copy holds only in-frame clones and misses some; the assay was immunoSEQ multiplex PCR. The sample has over 150,000 clones; approximately 84% are singletons. Sequencing was done on a sample of peripheral blood. The receptor source for this set is a woman aged 80 or older with COVID-19, enrolled during active disease.

The chain couples TRBV5-1 to TRBJ1-1; TRBD1 matches 7 bases. This CDR3 region has 14 residues. V shed 4 bases, J shed 4 bases, and the junction held 7 bases outside the gene matches. The germline gives CDR1 SGHRS, CDR2 YFSETQ. CDR3 protein: CASSAEDRITEAFF. CDR3 bases: TGCGCCAGCAGCGCGGAGGACAGGATCACTGAAGCTTTCTTT.

This clone was seen only once. The rearrangement links TRBV11-1 to TRBJ1-4; D is unclear. V lost 3 bases and J 3 bases, leaving 11 bases between the germline ends. Germline V lookup: CDR1 SGHAT, CDR2 FQDESV (reference sequence). The CDR3 runs to 15 residues. CDR3 amino acids: CASSFTGSANEKLFF. CDR3 bases: TGTGCCAGCAGCTTTACGGGGTCTGCTAATGAAAAACTGTTTTTT.

V gene TRBV5-1 combines with J gene TRBJ2-7; D is possibly TRBD2 (5 bases). Germline V CDR1 and CDR2: SGHRS, YFSETQ. There are 13 residues in the CDR3. V shed 1 base and J shed 3 bases, with 8 bases lying between them. In DNA, the CDR3 is TGCGCCAGCAGCTTGATCGGGATCTACGAGCAGTACTTC. It yields the protein CASSLIGIYEQYF.

The chain is built from TRBV4-1 and TRBJ2-6; the D is unclear. The V gene lost 0 bases and the J gene lost 6 bases, with 18 bases spanning the gap. CDR1 MGHRA and CDR2 YSYEKL come from the germline V gene. The CDR3 consists of 18 residues. The CDR3 nucleotides read TGCGCCAGCAGCCAAGATCCGCCGGAGAGGCTACAGGCCAACGTCCTGACTTTC. It translates to CASSQDPPERLQANVLTF.

The rearrangement joins TRBV9 to TRBJ2-3; D call uncertain. V was pared by 0 bases and J by 5 bases, with 7 bases between. CDR3 length equals 13 residues. Germline lookup yields CDR1 SGDLS and CDR2 YYNGEE. Here the CDR3 DNA reads TGTGCCAGCAGCGTAGGGCCCAAAGATACGCAGTATTTT. The encoded protein is CASSVGPKDTQYF.

The chain carries TRBV19 and TRBJ2-2, with TRBD1 as a possible D gene (6 bases). Trimming took off 3 bases at V and 5 bases at J, with 10 bases between the two ends. Germline CDR1 and CDR2: LNHDA and SQIVND (reference sequence). The CDR3 is 14 residues long. The CDR3 region is CASSIGTTTGELFF. The CDR3 nucleotides are TGTGCCAGTAGTATCGGGACAACGACCGGGGAGCTGTTTTTT.

This clone was observed a single time. The chain couples TRBV10-3 to TRBJ1-6; 9 positions agree with TRBD1. CDR3 size: 15 residues. Germline V CDR1 and CDR2: ENHRY, SYGVKD. The ends lost 0 bases at V and 10 bases at J; junction bases unmatched: 4. Here the CDR3 DNA reads TGTGCCATCAGTGAGTCCGGGACAGGGAGGTCACCCCTCCACTTT. Protein product: CAISESGTGRSPLHF.

J is TRBJ2-7 and V is TRBV2; 7 bases agree with TRBD2. The CDR3 covers 14 residues. V was clipped by 6 bases and J by 5 bases; unmatched bases: 10. Germline CDR1 is SNHLY and CDR2 is FYNNEI. The CDR3, as DNA: TGTGCCAGCAGGGTCGGGGCGGGAGTACACGAGCAGTACTTC. This sequence encodes CASRVGAGVHEQYF.

The chain combines TRBV9 with TRBJ2-1, with 10 nucleotides matching TRBD1. Germline V gives CDR1 SGDLS, CDR2 YYNGEE. This CDR3 is built from 15 residues. With V trimmed by 4 bases and J by 2 bases, 3 bases remained unmatched. CDR3 amino acids: CASSRDRGTYNEQFF. CDR3 coding DNA: TGTGCCAGCAGCCGGGACAGGGGCACCTACAATGAGCAGTTCTTC. Complete variable domain (other parts from reference TRBV9 and TRBJ2-1): DSGVTQTPKHLITATGQRVTLRCSPRSGDLSVYWYQQSLDQGLQFLIQYYNGEERAKGNILERFSAQQFPDLHSELNLSSLELGDSALYFCASSRDRGTYNEQFFGPGTRLTVL.

V and J are TRBV7-8 and TRBJ1-4, with D perhaps TRBD1 (5 bases). CDR1 and CDR2 from the germline V gene are SGHVS and FQNEAQ. The CDR3 extends over 14 amino acids. Trimming left V 1 base short and J 7 bases short, with 10 bases between. DNA for the CDR3: TGTGCCAGCAGCTTAGGAGCGGGGGGTGAAAAACTGTTTTTT. The encoded protein is CASSLGAGGEKLFF.

The chain joins TRBV5-1 to TRBJ2-7, with 11 nucleotides matching TRBD2. V shed 4 bases and J 3 bases; nucleotides not matched to a gene: 6. CDR1 and CDR2 from the germline V gene are SGHRS and YFSETQ. The CDR3 is made up of 15 amino acids. DNA for the CDR3: TGCGCCAGCAGCGCCCCCGGGACTAGCGGCTACGAGCAGTACTTC. This gives the protein CASSAPGTSGYEQYF.

J is TRBJ1-2 and V is TRBV28, with TRBD1 identical over 8 bases. Germline trimming cut 4 bases from V and 7 bases from J; bases unmatched to any gene: 5. There are 13 residues in the CDR3. The V gene's germline CDR1 is MDHEN and CDR2 SYDVKM. This chain's CDR3 is CASSSQGARGYTF. CDR3 coding DNA: TGTGCCAGCAGTTCCCAGGGGGCGCGTGGCTACACCTTC.